The 26 T cell receptor beta chains listed next were all sequenced from one sample in a study of identical twins (dated by TCRdb to about 2016). Library creation used 5' RACE. These reads were obtained on an Illumina HiSeq 2000. TCRdb reprocessed the public reads (quality trimming at Q25 with fastp, clone calling with MiXCR) and kept in-frame beta chains. For every CDR3 protein sequence, its rows merge into one entry that carries the most common genes and DNA. The sample yields 750,000 to 950,000 distinct CDR3 sequences; around an eighth were counted once. The ten largest clonotypes hold around 1.6% of the sample. These data also featured in a second study, about yellow fever vaccine responses in identical twins.

Sequencing was done on a sample of PBMCs. The receptors come from a woman aged 18-29 years in good health.

This clonotype came up once. The J gene is TRBJ2-7, the V gene TRBV29-1, with D maybe TRBD2 (8 bases). V was cut by 6 bases and J by 0 bases, with 18 bases left in between. The CDR3 extends over 15 amino acids. Germline CDR1 reads SQVTM; CDR2 reads ANQGSEA. CDR3 DNA sequence: TGCAGCGTAGCGGGGGCTCGGGACAGCTCCTACGAGCAGTACTTC. Translating it yields CSVAGARDSSYEQYF.

The chain recombines TRBV5-6 with TRBJ2-1; D is uncertain. The CDR3 is 18 amino acids. V was clipped by 5 bases and J by 0 bases, with 21 bases between them. The germline CDR1 and CDR2 sequences are SGHDT and YYEEEE. CDR3: CASSPGLKGRRSYNEQFF. CDR3 bases: TGTGCCAGCAGTCCGGGCCTCAAAGGGCGCCGCTCCTACAATGAGCAGTTCTTC.

The table lists this clonotype with many counts. The gene calls are TRBV2 and TRBJ2-2; possible D gene TRBD2, 7 bases. The CDR3 is made up of 14 amino acids. The V and J ends lost 8 bases and 4 bases respectively, with 14 bases between them. The germline V gene has CDR1 SNHLY and CDR2 FYNNEI. The CDR3 loop is CASGRGPPTGELFF. As DNA, the CDR3 is TGTGCCAGCGGGCGGGGGCCCCCCACCGGGGAGCTGTTTTTT.

The J gene is TRBJ1-5, the V gene TRBV4-1; no clear D. V was pared by 0 bases and J by 7 bases, with 10 bases between. The CDR3 covers 14 residues. The germline gives CDR1 MGHRA, CDR2 YSYEKL. As DNA, the CDR3 is TGCGCCAGCAGCCAAGATCTTGTTGGACAGCCCCAGCATTTT. This translates into CASSQDLVGQPQHF.

This clonotype appeared a few times. The V and J genes are TRBV4-2 and TRBJ1-6; weak D call: TRBD1 (6 bases). The CDR3 spans 18 residues. Germline V gives CDR1 LGHNA, CDR2 YNFKEQ. V shed 4 bases and J shed 3 bases, with 19 bases lying between them. The CDR3, as DNA: TGTGCCAGCAGCCCGGATCTAGTAGGGGGGCTCTATAATTCACCCCTCCACTTT. Translated, it gives CASSPDLVGGLYNSPLHF.

V and J are TRBV20-1 and TRBJ1-5; 9 positions match TRBD1. The J segment lost 1 base and the V segment lost 1 base, leaving 5 bases of the junction unmatched. The CDR3 spans 16 residues. From germline, CDR1 is DFQATT and CDR2 SNEGSKA (reference sequence). The CDR3 region has the DNA TGCAGTGCTAGAGGCCTACAGGGGGCGAGCAATCAGCCCCAGCATTTT. It yields the protein CSARGLQGASNQPQHF.

This clonotype was seen ten or more times. The gene calls are TRBV20-1 and TRBJ2-7, with TRBD2 as a possible D gene (7 bases). The length of the CDR3 is 15 residues. The germline gives CDR1 DFQATT, CDR2 SNEGSKA (reference sequence). V lost 1 base to trimming and J lost 9 bases, with 22 bases between them. The CDR3 loop reads CSARVVGGQARLQYF. Written as DNA, the CDR3 is TGCAGTGCTAGAGTTGTCGGGGGGCAAGCCCGATTGCAGTACTTC.

The chain links TRBV24-1 to TRBJ2-3, with no clear D. Trimming pared 7 bases from V and 2 bases from J, leaving 9 bases between. This CDR3 spans 13 amino acids. Germline lookup yields CDR1 KGHDR and CDR2 SFDVKD. Here the CDR3 DNA reads TGTGCCACCAGCTCGGGCGACACAGATACGCAGTATTTT. Translation: CATSSGDTDTQYF.

The DNA of the CDR3 is TGTGCCAGCAGCGGAATCGGACTAGCGGGAGATCTCAATGAGCAGTTCTTC. Translation: CASSGIGLAGDLNEQFF. This chain uses TRBV2 with TRBJ2-1; TRBD2 matches 13 bases. The V segment lost 6 bases and the J segment 6 bases; nucleotides outside the gene matches: 11. CDR1 is SNHLY, CDR2 FYNNEI, per germline. The CDR3 is 17 residues long.

V and J are TRBV4-1 and TRBJ1-2; D is unresolved. The CDR3 totals 15 residues. Per the germline V gene, CDR1 is MGHRA and CDR2 is YSYEKL. Trimming shortened V by 0 bases and J by 0 bases, and 8 bases separated the two germline ends. CDR3 bases: TGCGCCAGCAGCCAAGATCACACAGCTAACTATGGCTACACCTTC. It codes for CASSQDHTANYGYTF.

The V call is TRBV10-2, the J call TRBJ2-3, with TRBD1 identical over 8 bases. The CDR3 sequence is 13 residues long. The V gene end was trimmed by 5 bases and the J gene end by 6 bases; junction bases not matched to a gene: 4. Germline values: CDR1 WSHSY, CDR2 SAAADI. The CDR3 sequence: CASSINRGDTQYF. The CDR3 nucleotides read TGCGCCAGCAGTATTAACAGGGGGGATACGCAGTATTTT.

This clonotype was found many times. The gene calls are TRBV12-3 or TRBV12-4 and TRBJ1-2; D unresolved. The CDR3 contains 13 residues. V was cut by 4 bases and J by 8 bases, with 14 bases left in between. The CDR3: CASSSQDGLGYTF. DNA of the CDR3: TGTGCCAGCAGTTCCCAGGACGGGCTCGGCTACACCTTC.

The chain employs TRBV2 and TRBJ2-4; D is unresolved. This CDR3 is built from 15 residues. Trimming took 4 bases from V and 0 from J, leaving 10 bases between them. Germline V CDR1 and CDR2: SNHLY, FYNNEI. The CDR3 protein is CASSGTGLAKNIQYF. In DNA, the CDR3 is TGTGCCAGCAGTGGGACCGGCCTAGCCAAAAACATTCAGTACTTC.

DNA of the CDR3: TGCAGCGCCGGACAGGGGACCGGGGAGCTGTTTTTT. Protein sequence: CSAGQGTGELFF. The chain is built from TRBV29-1 and TRBJ2-2; 9 nucleotides line up with TRBD1. The CDR3 is made up of 12 amino acids. The junction had 2 bases not matched to a gene; V was cut back by 7 bases and J by 5 bases. Germline loops: CDR1 SQVTM, CDR2 ANQGSEA.

The chain employs TRBV19 and TRBJ2-1; D possibly matches TRBD1 or TRBD2 (5 bases each). The CDR3 extends over 18 amino acids. CDR1 and CDR2 (germline): LNHDA, SQIVND (reference sequence). V gave up 1 base and J gave up 8 bases, with 24 bases separating them. The CDR3 is CASSIVGVFRDRSDEQFF. DNA for the CDR3: TGTGCCAGTAGTATAGTGGGGGTCTTCCGAGACAGAAGCGATGAGCAGTTCTTC. The entire variable domain, with the rest obtained from reference TRBV19 and TRBJ2-1, is as follows: DGGITQSPKYLFRKEGQNVTLSCEQNLNHDAMYWYRQDPGQGLRLIYYSQIVNDFQKGDIAEGYSVSREKKESFPLTVTSAQKNPTAFYLCASSIVGVFRDRSDEQFFGPGTRLTVL.

The CDR3 here is CASSSQAGTAETQYF. Written as DNA, the CDR3 is TGTGCCAGCAGCTCGCAGGCGGGGACAGCCGAGACCCAGTACTTC. The V call is TRBV2, the J call TRBJ2-5; D may be TRBD1 (7 bases). The V and J ends lost 6 bases and 5 bases respectively, with 19 bases between them. This CDR3 comprises 15 residues. Germline V gene lookup returns CDR1 SNHLY and CDR2 FYNNEI. Full variable domain (remainder filled in from reference TRBV2 and TRBJ2-5): EPEVTQTPSHQVTQMGQEVILRCVPISNHLYFYWYRQILGQKVEFLVSFYNNEISEKSEIFDDQFSVERPDGSNFTLKIRSTKLEDSAMYFCASSSQAGTAETQYFGPGTRLLVL.

This clonotype was recorded a few times. This chain joins TRBV10-3 and TRBJ2-7, with D possibly matching TRBD1 (6 bases). Germline V gives CDR1 ENHRY, CDR2 SYGVKD. V lost 2 bases, J lost 2 bases, and 10 bases lay in between. The CDR3 length is 14 residues. CDR3 nucleotide sequence: TGTGCCATCAGTGAGACTGGGGGCCCCTACGAGCAGTACGTC. Amino acids: CAISETGGPYEQYV.

This clonotype occurred a few times. The chain carries TRBV12-3 or TRBV12-4 and TRBJ1-1, with 9 bases that match TRBD1. Trimming cost V 5 bases and J 0 bases; bases outside gene matches: 7. The CDR3 contains 16 residues. The CDR3 region has the DNA TGTGCCAGCAGTCGAGGACAGGGGATAATGAACACTGAAGCTTTCTTT. Its protein is CASSRGQGIMNTEAFF.

The gene calls are TRBV5-1 and TRBJ2-1; 10 bases map to TRBD2. Looked up from germline, CDR1 is SGHRS and CDR2 is YFSETQ. The length of the CDR3 is 18 residues. The V and J ends lost 4 bases and 4 bases, in that order; junction bases with no gene match: 14. The CDR3 DNA reads TGCGCCAGCAGCCGTGACAGGGGTCTAGCGGGAGCTTACAATGAGCAGTTCTTC. Translated: CASSRDRGLAGAYNEQFF.

There are a few counts of this clonotype. The chain employs TRBV5-1 and TRBJ2-7; 14 bases agree with TRBD2. The CDR3 contains 17 residues. With 0 bases clipped from V and 5 bases from J, the junction kept 7 bases outside the gene matches. Germline V CDR1 and CDR2: SGHRS, YFSETQ. Here the CDR3 reads CASSLVGTSGSLHEQYF. Written as DNA, the CDR3 is TGCGCCAGCAGCTTGGTAGGGACTAGCGGGAGTCTTCACGAGCAGTACTTC.

This clonotype was detected a few times. The chain joins TRBV10-3 to TRBJ1-1; D may be TRBD1 (6 bases). Germline V lookup: CDR1 ENHRY, CDR2 SYGVKD. The CDR3 contains 12 residues. Trimming removed 5 bases at V and 3 bases at J, with 7 bases between. The CDR3 is CAISSGDTEAFF. CDR3 coding DNA: TGTGCCATCAGTTCAGGGGACACTGAAGCTTTCTTT.

This clonotype was detected ten times or more. The chain is built from TRBV5-1 and TRBJ2-1, with 8 bases lining up with TRBD2. Germline CDR1 reads SGHRS; CDR2 reads YFSETQ. This CDR3 comprises 16 residues. V gave up 0 bases and J gave up 1 base; unmatched junction bases: 3. The CDR3 DNA reads TGCGCCAGCAGCTTGGAAACTAGCGGATCCTACAATGAGCAGTTCTTC. Translated, it gives CASSLETSGSYNEQFF.

Only a few counts were recorded for this clonotype. V is TRBV20-1 and J is TRBJ1-3, with TRBD1 matching 7 bases. Germline assignment: CDR1 DFQATT and CDR2 SNEGSKA (reference sequence). CDR3 length equals 13 residues. J gave up 0 bases and V 5 bases, and 1 base lay outside the gene matches. As DNA, the CDR3 is TGCAGTGCTGGGGACAGCTCTGGAAACACCATATATTTT. This sequence encodes CSAGDSSGNTIYF.

Many counts were recorded for this clonotype. V usage is TRBV15 and J usage is TRBJ1-1; no definite D call. In germline, CDR1 is LNHNV, CDR2 YYDKDF (reference sequence). V was clipped by 5 bases and J by 5 bases, with 9 bases between them. The CDR3 covers 12 residues. CDR3 loop: CATSGEGTEAFF. The CDR3 DNA follows: TGTGCCACCAGCGGGGAAGGAACTGAAGCTTTCTTT.

This clonotype was observed many times. The J gene is TRBJ2-1, the V gene TRBV3-1, with D tentatively TRBD2 (6 bases). V lost 3 bases and J lost 6, with 18 bases in between. The CDR3 is made up of 16 amino acids. From germline, CDR1 is LGHDT and CDR2 YNNKEL (reference sequence). The CDR3 loop reads CASSHGGGVQGNEQFF. The CDR3 bases are TGTGCCAGCAGCCATGGTGGCGGGGTCCAAGGCAATGAGCAGTTCTTC.

This chain links TRBV28 with TRBJ2-2, with 9 bases fitting TRBD2. The CDR3 runs 16 residues. The germline CDR1 and CDR2 sequences are MDHEN and SYDVKM. Trimming cost V 2 bases and J 5 bases; bases outside gene matches: 6. CDR3 residues: CASSLTAGGSTGELFF. CDR3 coding DNA: TGTGCCAGCAGTTTAACAGCGGGAGGCTCAACCGGGGAGCTGTTTTTT.